Below are 21 T cell receptor beta chains sequenced from a single sample in a study of cytomegalovirus exposure and HLA in healthy donors. Researchers ran the PCR with 60 Vbeta and 13 Jbeta primers. Profiled with immunoSEQ multiplex PCR; TCRdb holds only in-frame clones, not every one. The sample consists of 170,000 or so clones, 75% of them appearing once. The sequenced sample consisted of PBMCs. The receptors derive from a male donor in good health and CMV-seronegative.

The rearrangement uses TRBV28 and TRBJ1-2; no clear D gene. V was shortened by 2 bases and J by 0 bases, with 13 bases between the two germline ends. This CDR3 comprises 16 residues. Germline assignment: CDR1 MDHEN and CDR2 SYDVKM. CDR3: CASSLGVGGTNYGYTF. CDR3 DNA sequence: TGTGCCAGCAGTTTAGGCGTAGGAGGCACTAACTATGGCTACACCTTC.

This clone was found once. The rearrangement links TRBV27 to TRBJ2-3; D gene uncertain. CDR3 length: 15 amino acids. V was cut by 2 bases and J by 0 bases, with 9 bases left in between. Germline CDR1 and CDR2: MNHEY and SMNVEV (reference sequence). CDR3 DNA sequence: TGTGCCAGCAGTTTACAGGCCCCAAGCACAGATACGCAGTATTTT. The encoded protein is CASSLQAPSTDTQYF.

The chain couples TRBV18 to TRBJ1-5, with 9 bases matching TRBD1. The V gene end was trimmed by 4 bases and the J gene end by 4 bases; junction bases not matched to a gene: 5. Germline V lookup: CDR1 KGHSH, CDR2 LQKENI. The CDR3 length is 15 residues. This chain's CDR3 is CASSLGQGTNQPQHF. CDR3 sequence (DNA): TGTGCCAGCTCACTCGGACAGGGGACGAATCAGCCCCAGCATTTT. Combining the CDR3 with reference TRBV18 and TRBJ1-5 gives the whole variable domain NAGVMQNPRHLVRRRGQEARLRCSPMKGHSHVYWYRQLPEEGLKFMVYLQKENIIDESGMPKERFSAEFPKEGPSILRIQQVVRGDSAAYFCASSLGQGTNQPQHFGDGTRLSIL.

CDR3 loop: CASSQTTPGNEQFF. The CDR3 DNA sequence: TGTGCCAGCAGTCAAACTACCCCAGGGAATGAGCAGTTCTTC. V is TRBV6-5 and J is TRBJ2-1; D might be TRBD1 (5 bases). In germline, CDR1 is MNHEY, CDR2 SVGAGI. The CDR3 is 14 amino acids. Between the trimmed V and J ends, which lost 5 bases and 7 bases, there was a span of 15 bases.

The rearrangement uses TRBV6-5 and TRBJ2-6; D call uncertain. V lost 0 bases and J 0 bases, leaving 3 bases between the germline ends. The CDR3 has 15 amino acids. The germline V gene has CDR1 MNHEY and CDR2 SVGAGI. The chain's CDR3 is CASSYSYSGANVLTF. The CDR3 coding sequence is TGTGCCAGCAGTTACTCATACTCTGGGGCCAACGTCCTGACTTTC.

The V call is TRBV23-1, the J call TRBJ1-5; D unresolved. TRBV23-1 is filed as an ORF, its function uncertain. This CDR3 is 16 amino acids long. Trimming shortened V by 4 bases and J by 4 bases, and 17 bases separated the two germline ends. The CDR3 bases are TGCGCCAGCAGTCCCAACGGGAACGACGGGAATCAGCCCCAGCATTTT. This codes for CASSPNGNDGNQPQHF.

Written as DNA, the CDR3 is TGTGCCTGGAGTGTAGGCGGGGGGCTAGGCAATGAGCAGTTCTTC. This gives the protein CAWSVGGGLGNEQFF. The gene calls are TRBV30 and TRBJ2-1, with 8 bases lining up with TRBD2. The germline V gene encodes CDR1 GTSNPN and CDR2 SVGIG (reference sequence). Losses at the gene ends were 0 bases for V and 6 bases for J; bases not matched to a gene: 7. CDR3 length: 15 residues.

This chain joins TRBV2 and TRBJ2-4; TRBD2 agrees at 13 bases. J was trimmed by 0 bases and V by 6 bases; bases with no gene match: 8. The CDR3 loop spans 18 amino acids. CDR1 SNHLY and CDR2 FYNNEI come from the germline V gene. In DNA form, the CDR3 reads TGTGCCAGCAGAGCCGGGACTAGCGGGGAGATAGCCAAAAACATTCAGTACTTC. It translates to CASRAGTSGEIAKNIQYF.

As to this clone: The same CDR3 can be traced to other DNA sequences in this sample. This chain links TRBV28 with TRBJ1-2, with a possible D match to TRBD1 (5 bases). The germline V and J ends were trimmed by 6 bases and 7 bases, with 12 bases remaining between them. CDR1 is MDHEN, CDR2 SYDVKM, per germline. This CDR3 has 12 residues. Here the CDR3 DNA reads TGTGCCAGCAGCCCGGAGGGACGTGGCTACACCTTC. Translation: CASSPEGRGYTF.

The J gene is TRBJ1-2, the V gene TRBV30; D gene ambiguous. Looked up from germline, CDR1 is GTSNPN and CDR2 is SVGIG (reference sequence). V was clipped by 4 bases and J by 8 bases, with 11 bases between them. This CDR3 contains 11 residues. DNA for the CDR3: TGTGCCTGGAAGGTTCGAGGGGGCTACACCTTC. Its translation is CAWKVRGGYTF. Variable domain in full (rest from reference TRBV30 and TRBJ1-2): SQTIHQWPATLVQPVGSPLSLECTVEGTSNPNLYWYRQAAGRGLQLLFYSVGIGQISSEVPQNLSASRPQDRQFILSSKKLLLSDSGFYLCAWKVRGGYTFGSGTRLTVV.

The gene calls are TRBV19 and TRBJ1-5; D call uncertain. The CDR3 spans 15 residues. Germline V gives CDR1 LNHDA, CDR2 SQIVND (reference sequence). Trimming took off 1 base at V and 6 bases at J, with 13 bases between the two ends. The chain's CDR3 is CASSIGVFEVQPQHF. Here the CDR3 DNA reads TGTGCCAGTAGTATAGGTGTCTTTGAGGTTCAGCCCCAGCATTTT.

V and J are TRBV7-9 and TRBJ2-1; 8 nucleotides align to TRBD2. Germline trimming cut 0 bases from V and 2 bases from J; bases unmatched to any gene: 9. Looked up from germline, CDR1 is SEHNR and CDR2 is FQNEAQ (reference sequence). The CDR3 covers 18 residues. The CDR3: CASSLAGVGGGTYNEQFF. For the CDR3, the DNA is TGTGCCAGCAGCTTAGCGGGAGTTGGCGGGGGGACCTACAATGAGCAGTTCTTC. The full variable domain, rest sourced from reference TRBV7-9 and TRBJ2-1, is DTGVSQNPRHKITKRGQNVTFRCDPISEHNRLYWYRQTLGQGPEFLTYFQNEAQLEKSRLLSDRFSAERPKGSFSTLEIQRTEQGDSAMYLCASSLAGVGGGTYNEQFFGPGTRLTVL.

The chain employs TRBV7-9 and TRBJ1-3; TRBD1 is a possible D gene (5 bases). Deletions cut 5 bases from V and 1 base from J, with 9 bases between. This CDR3 contains 14 residues. Germline CDR1 is SEHNR and CDR2 is FQNEAQ (reference sequence). The CDR3 DNA follows: TGTGCCAGCAGCCCGGGGGGATCTGGAAACACCATATATTTT. Its translation: CASSPGGSGNTIYF. The variable domain in full, completed from reference TRBV7-9 and TRBJ1-3, reads DTGVSQNPRHKITKRGQNVTFRCDPISEHNRLYWYRQTLGQGPEFLTYFQNEAQLEKSRLLSDRFSAERPKGSFSTLEIQRTEQGDSAMYLCASSPGGSGNTIYFGEGSWLTVV.

This chain uses TRBV19 with TRBJ1-5; 10 positions match TRBD1. Germline V CDR1 and CDR2: LNHDA, SQIVND (reference sequence). The CDR3 is 15 residues long. Unmatched junction bases numbered 8, after V lost 6 bases and J lost 6 bases. For the CDR3, the DNA is TGTGCCAGTAGCGAGACAGGGGGCGCGGGTCAGCCCCAGCATTTT. Its protein is CASSETGGAGQPQHF.

This clone was seen a single time. V gene TRBV28 combines with J gene TRBJ2-7, with D possibly matching TRBD2 (5 bases). The CDR3 loop spans 15 amino acids. The ends were cut back, 4 bases at V and 0 bases at J, with 13 bases in the middle. Germline CDR1 is MDHEN and CDR2 is SYDVKM. The chain's CDR3 is CASSSPGLFSYEQYF. DNA of the CDR3: TGTGCCAGCAGTTCCCCAGGACTCTTCTCCTACGAGCAGTACTTC.

This clone was recorded only once. The V call is TRBV21-1, the J call TRBJ1-2; TRBD1 was called by the table and not checked on the DNA. TRBV21-1 is shown as a pseudogene. The CDR3 contains 18 residues. The CDR3 DNA follows: TGTGCCAGCACCCACAGGGGAAAAACCCGGGATACTAACTATGGCTACACCTTC. This translates into CASTHRGKTRDTNYGYTF.

The V gene is TRBV6-5, the J gene TRBJ2-2, with D perhaps matching TRBD1 (5 bases). This CDR3 is built from 14 residues. Trimming cost V 5 bases and J 3 bases, with 10 bases left between them. Germline CDR1 reads MNHEY; CDR2 reads SVGAGI. The CDR3, as DNA: TGTGCCAGCAGTCTAGACAGCTACACCGGGGAGCTGTTTTTT. Translated: CASSLDSYTGELFF.

The chain joins TRBV5-1 to TRBJ2-1; 9 nucleotides line up with TRBD2. Germline V CDR1 and CDR2: SGHRS, YFSETQ. The CDR3 sequence is 16 residues long. Trimming removed 7 bases from V and 2 bases from J; junction bases left unmatched: 10. The CDR3 region is CASDPFSGGTYNEQFF. CDR3 nucleotides: TGCGCCAGCGACCCTTTTAGCGGGGGAACCTACAATGAGCAGTTCTTC.

This chain joins TRBV6-5 and TRBJ2-7; D remains unclear. Germline values: CDR1 MNHEY, CDR2 SVGAGI. This CDR3 spans 14 amino acids. With 0 bases removed from V and 7 bases from J, the gap between germline ends came to 13 bases. CDR3 in amino acids: CASSYSLGRGEQYF. CDR3 in DNA: TGTGCCAGCAGTTACTCCTTGGGTAGAGGAGAGCAGTACTTC.

The CDR3 region is CASSFGRVYGEKLFF. CDR3 in DNA: TGTGCCAGCAGCTTCGGCAGGGTGTACGGTGAAAAACTGTTTTTT. This rearrangement joins TRBV7-2 to TRBJ1-4; tentative D call: TRBD1 (5 bases). V lost 3 bases and J 7 bases, leaving 15 bases between the germline ends. Germline lookup yields CDR1 SGHTA and CDR2 FQGNSA. This CDR3 contains 15 residues.

The V and J genes are TRBV11-2 and TRBJ2-1; 10 nucleotides agree with TRBD2. Looked up from germline, CDR1 is SGHAT and CDR2 is FQNNGV. This CDR3 spans 16 amino acids. Trimming removed 2 bases from V and 10 bases from J; junction bases left unmatched: 11. The CDR3 DNA sequence: TGTGCCAGCAGCTTATCCCGGGCTAGCGGGAGATCAGAGCAGTTCTTC. It encodes CASSLSRASGRSEQFF.